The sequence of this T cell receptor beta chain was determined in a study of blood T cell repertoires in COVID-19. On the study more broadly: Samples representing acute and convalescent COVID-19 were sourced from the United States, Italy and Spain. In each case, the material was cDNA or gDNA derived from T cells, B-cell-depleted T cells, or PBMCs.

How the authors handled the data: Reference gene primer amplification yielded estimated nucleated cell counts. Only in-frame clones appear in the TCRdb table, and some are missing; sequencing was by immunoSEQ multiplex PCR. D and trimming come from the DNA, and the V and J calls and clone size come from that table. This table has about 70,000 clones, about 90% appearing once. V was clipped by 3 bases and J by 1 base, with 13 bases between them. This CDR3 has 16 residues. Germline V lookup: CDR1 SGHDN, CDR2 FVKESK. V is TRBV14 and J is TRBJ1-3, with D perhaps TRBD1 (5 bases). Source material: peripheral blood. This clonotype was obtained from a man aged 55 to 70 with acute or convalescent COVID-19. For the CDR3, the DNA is TGTGCCAGCAGCCAGGCGGGGACGTCTTCTGGAAACACCATATATTTT. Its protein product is CASSQAGTSSGNTIYF.